This T cell receptor (beta chain) appears in the sequencing data of a study of blood T cell repertoires in COVID-19. Study summary: The United States, Italy and Spain were the sources of the acute and convalescent COVID-19 samples. T cells, B-cell-depleted T cells, or PBMCs supplied cDNA or gDNA.

The V and J ends lost 3 bases and 1 base respectively, with 8 bases between them. The CDR3 extends over 14 amino acids. Germline V CDR1 and CDR2: SGDLS, YYNGEE. In the original analysis: For nucleated cells, counts were estimated from reference gene primer amplification. Method: immunoSEQ multiplex PCR; TCRdb's copy keeps in-frame clones and lacks some. The V and J calls and clone size are taken from that table; D and trimming were inferred from the DNA. The table lists approximately 94,000 clones, roughly 90% of them singletons, with about 1.9% in the top ten. V usage is TRBV9 and J usage is TRBJ2-1, with a tentative D call TRBD2 (5 bases). The receptor was isolated from a man in his fifties or sixties with active COVID-19. What was sequenced was peripheral blood. CDR3 in amino acids: CASSGRGSYNEQFF. CDR3 DNA: TGTGCCAGCAGCGGCAGAGGGTCCTACAATGAGCAGTTCTTC.